This T cell receptor (beta chain) is drawn from a study of T cell changes during pregnancy in multiple sclerosis. TCRdb's table, derived via immunoSEQ multiplex PCR, lists solely in-frame clones and lacks some. Of around 37,000 clones in the sample, 91% are singletons; the top ten hold roughly 6.1%. V dropped 2 bases and J dropped 4 bases, with 9 bases sitting between them. CDR3 length: 14 amino acids. Germline values: CDR1 ENHRY, CDR2 SYGVKD. A remark on this clone: The identical CDR3 is also encoded by other nucleotide sequences in the sample.

The chain links TRBV10-3 to TRBJ1-5; the D is unclear. The source material was CD8+ T cells from peripheral blood mononuclear cells, sampled in the second trimester of pregnancy. The clonotype originates from a female donor with multiple sclerosis, enrolled in a pregnancy study. The CDR3 bases are TGTGCCATCAGTGAGGGTGGAGGAAATCAGCCCCAGCATTTT. It translates to CAISEGGGNQPQHF.